Below are 32 T cell receptor beta chains sequenced from a single sample in a study of beta chain features in type 1 diabetes (dated by TCRdb to between 2017 and 2018). Receptor libraries were prepared by the immunoSEQ multiplex PCR assay. The High Capacity cDNA Reverse Transcription Kit was used to reverse transcribe all of the isolated RNA, meaning that expressed TCRB transcripts were what got sequenced. Here the immuneACCESS table is served through TCRdb, limited to in-frame sequences with V and J called. Missing clones are a known gap in these copies; in checked studies unresolved V genes cover under half, and the rest lacks a known reason. For this sample the table gives about 330,000 clones, of which 9.5% to 12% were detected only once. The ten largest clonotypes hold around 0.015% of the sample. The sequencing sample was made of naive CD4+ T cells from blood. This specimen's cell subset or site label, interpreted: true naive CD4+ T cells. The receptors were sampled from a woman aged 25 to 45 in good health.

The sample holds a few counts of this clone. The chain couples TRBV11-2 to TRBJ2-2, with TRBD2 identical over 10 bases. This CDR3 has 16 amino acids. V shed 0 bases, J shed 6 bases, and the junction held 4 bases outside the gene matches. Germline assignment: CDR1 SGHAT and CDR2 FQNNGV. The CDR3 DNA sequence: TGTGCCAGCAGCTTAGAAGTAGCGGGAGGCCCCGGGGAGCTGTTTTTT. Translation: CASSLEVAGGPGELFF.

This clone was observed a handful of times. The chain has TRBV7-2 and TRBJ2-7; no firm D call. Germline CDR1 reads SGHTA; CDR2 reads FQGNSA. There are 15 residues in the CDR3. The V gene lost 6 bases and the J gene lost 0 bases, with 15 bases spanning the gap. CDR3 nucleotides: TGTGCCAGCAGAGGTGGATCGGGTTTCTCCTACGAGCAGTACTTC. This gives the protein CASRGGSGFSYEQYF.

The chain joins TRBV29-1 to TRBJ2-5, with 10 bases matching TRBD1. The CDR3 loop spans 15 amino acids. Germline values: CDR1 SQVTM, CDR2 ANQGSEA. The chain's CDR3 is CSGKVRDRGKETQYF. CDR3 coding DNA: TGCAGTGGAAAGGTCCGGGACAGGGGCAAAGAGACCCAGTACTTC.

This clone was seen a few times. The V call is TRBV5-8, the J call TRBJ1-5; no definite D call. The CDR3 covers 15 residues. The germline V gene encodes CDR1 SGHTS and CDR2 YDEGEE. V lost 0 bases to trimming and J lost 7 bases, with 14 bases between them. The CDR3 loop reads CASSLVFRGEQPQHF. In nucleotides, the CDR3 is TGTGCCAGCAGCTTGGTTTTCCGGGGTGAACAGCCCCAGCATTTT.

This clone appeared a few times. The gene calls are TRBV27 and TRBJ2-7; 7 nucleotides line up with TRBD2. The germline gives CDR1 MNHEY, CDR2 SMNVEV (reference sequence). The trim removed 1 base at V and 0 bases at J, leaving 3 bases unmatched. This CDR3 comprises 15 residues. The CDR3 here is CASSLLASGSYEQYF. CDR3 sequence (DNA): TGTGCCAGCAGTTTATTGGCTAGCGGCTCCTACGAGCAGTACTTC.

The sample holds a few counts of this clone. The V call is TRBV5-1, the J call TRBJ2-3; TRBD2 agrees at 8 bases. The germline gives CDR1 SGHRS, CDR2 YFSETQ. The J segment lost 6 bases and the V segment lost 0 bases, leaving 6 bases of the junction unmatched. The length of the CDR3 is 15 residues. CDR3 region: CASSLVPERGDTQYF. CDR3 nucleotides: TGCGCCAGCAGCTTGGTGCCAGAGCGGGGGGATACGCAGTATTTT.

A remark on this clone: Other DNA variants within this sample encode the same CDR3. The chain joins TRBV28 to TRBJ1-1; 8 nucleotides match TRBD1. Germline loops: CDR1 MDHEN, CDR2 SYDVKM. This CDR3 spans 13 amino acids. With 8 bases clipped from V and 4 bases from J, the junction kept 6 bases outside the gene matches. The CDR3 protein is CASLTGGATEAFF. Here the CDR3 DNA reads TGTGCCAGCTTAACAGGGGGAGCCACTGAAGCTTTCTTT.

The chain has TRBV7-2 and TRBJ2-2; 10 bases line up with TRBD2. The J segment lost 13 bases and the V segment lost 1 base, leaving 12 bases of the junction unmatched. The CDR3 covers 16 residues. CDR1 SGHTA and CDR2 FQGNSA come from the germline V gene. The CDR3 DNA sequence: TGTGCCAGCAGCTTAGTTTCTAGCGGGAGCACTTCAGGGCTGTTTTTT. Its translation is CASSLVSSGSTSGLFF.

A few counts support this clone. The chain links TRBV7-2 to TRBJ1-2, with D tentatively TRBD1 (6 bases). Trimming cost V 2 bases and J 4 bases, with 14 bases left between them. Germline CDR1 SGHTA, CDR2 FQGNSA. This CDR3 has 15 amino acids. The CDR3 DNA follows: TGTGCCAGCAGCTTACAGGTGGGACAAAGCTATGGCTACACCTTC. It translates to CASSLQVGQSYGYTF.

The rearrangement links TRBV7-2 to TRBJ2-5; TRBD1 agrees at 7 bases. The CDR3 spans 15 residues. V trimming: 1 base; J trimming: 5 bases; junction bases outside the gene matches: 7. Per the germline V gene, CDR1 is SGHTA and CDR2 is FQGNSA. CDR3 in DNA: TGTGCCAGCAGCTTAGTACAGGGGACGCAGGAGACCCAGTACTTC. It codes for CASSLVQGTQETQYF.

This clone was found a few times. The genes are TRBV30 and TRBJ1-3; D gene uncertain. The V end lost 4 bases, the J end lost 6 bases, and 19 bases lay between the germline ends. Looked up from germline, CDR1 is GTSNPN and CDR2 is SVGIG (reference sequence). This CDR3 contains 15 residues. CDR3 nucleotides: TGTGCCTGGAATTGGGTGTCCGGGATGGAAAACACCATATATTTT. Translation gives CAWNWVSGMENTIYF.

The rearrangement links TRBV9 to TRBJ1-5; D may be TRBD1 (6 bases). Looked up from germline, CDR1 is SGDLS and CDR2 is YYNGEE. This CDR3 has 16 residues. The germline V and J ends were trimmed by 2 bases and 2 bases, with 14 bases remaining between them. The CDR3 DNA reads as TGTGCCAGCAGCGTTCGGACAGCACGGGGCAATCAGCCCCAGCATTTT. It specifies CASSVRTARGNQPQHF.

This clone was recorded a few times. The chain recombines TRBV29-1 with TRBJ2-1; 12 bases match TRBD2. The CDR3 is 16 residues long. J was trimmed by 5 bases and V by 4 bases; bases with no gene match: 9. CDR1 and CDR2 from the germline V gene are SQVTM and ANQGSEA. CDR3 sequence: CSVGLAGGRTNNEQFF. The DNA for the CDR3 is TGCAGCGTTGGGCTAGCGGGAGGGCGGACCAACAATGAGCAGTTCTTC.

The V and J genes are TRBV2 and TRBJ2-7; 10 bases line up with TRBD2. CDR1 SNHLY and CDR2 FYNNEI come from the germline V gene. Trimming cost V 2 bases and J 6 bases; bases outside gene matches: 7. The CDR3 contains 15 residues. DNA for the CDR3: TGTGCCAGCAGTGAATCGTTTAGCGGGAGGACCGAGCAGTACTTC. Its translation is CASSESFSGRTEQYF.

This clone was seen more than once but under ten times. The rearrangement joins TRBV7-3 to TRBJ2-5; TRBD2 agrees at 10 bases. The junction had 7 bases not matched to a gene; V was cut back by 0 bases and J by 3 bases. CDR3 size: 17 residues. Germline CDR1 is SGHTA and CDR2 is FQGTGA. The CDR3 coding sequence is TGTGCCAGCAGCTTAACTGCTCTAGCGGGAGAGAAAGAGACCCAGTACTTC. Translation gives CASSLTALAGEKETQYF.

The chain employs TRBV18 and TRBJ2-7; D is perhaps TRBD2 (7 bases). The length of the CDR3 is 15 residues. The V end was cut by 0 bases, the J end by 4 bases, with 13 bases between. Germline V gene lookup returns CDR1 KGHSH and CDR2 LQKENI. CDR3 bases: TGTGCCAGCTCACCACCGGGAGGGGGACCTTACGAGCAGTACTTC. The encoded protein is CASSPPGGGPYEQYF.

This clone has just a few counts. CDR3 protein: CASSPDRGWGQPQHF. DNA for the CDR3: TGTGCCAGCAGCCCTGACAGGGGCTGGGGTCAGCCCCAGCATTTT. The V call is TRBV5-4, the J call TRBJ1-5; TRBD1 agrees at 8 bases. Germline values: CDR1 SGHNT, CDR2 YYREEE (reference sequence). V shed 4 bases and J 6 bases; nucleotides not matched to a gene: 9. The CDR3 has 15 amino acids.

This clone was found a few times. J is TRBJ2-3 and V is TRBV27; 8 positions match TRBD1. CDR1 and CDR2 from the germline V gene are MNHEY and SMNVEV (reference sequence). V gave up 5 bases and J gave up 0 bases; unmatched junction bases: 10. This CDR3 has 17 residues. As DNA, the CDR3 is TGTGCCAGCAGTACTGGACAGGGATTATCTAGCACAGATACGCAGTATTTT. Residues: CASSTGQGLSSTDTQYF.

There are a few counts of this clone. The V and J genes are TRBV2 and TRBJ2-7; a weak D match, TRBD1 (5 bases). Between the trimmed V and J ends, which lost 6 bases and 1 base, there was a span of 7 bases. The CDR3 has 12 residues. Germline values: CDR1 SNHLY, CDR2 FYNNEI. The CDR3 spells CASRDISYEQYF. CDR3 nucleotide sequence: TGTGCCAGCAGGGACATATCCTACGAGCAGTACTTC.

There are a few counts of this clone. The chain combines TRBV30 with TRBJ2-3; 14 positions match TRBD2. The germline V gene encodes CDR1 GTSNPN and CDR2 SVGIG (reference sequence). V dropped 4 bases and J dropped 1; count of bases not matched to a gene: 7. The CDR3 is made up of 17 amino acids. CDR3 loop: CAWKGLAGVWGTDTQYF. The CDR3 DNA is TGTGCCTGGAAGGGACTAGCGGGAGTATGGGGCACAGATACGCAGTATTTT.

This clone has just a few counts. The chain couples TRBV5-6 to TRBJ1-2, with 9 bases matching TRBD1. Trimming took 3 bases from V and 6 from J; bases not matched to a gene: 9. CDR1 SGHDT and CDR2 YYEEEE come from the germline V gene. The CDR3 covers 15 residues. The CDR3 region is CASSYGTGKGNGYTF. For the CDR3, the DNA is TGTGCCAGCAGCTACGGGACAGGGAAGGGTAATGGCTACACCTTC.

This chain joins TRBV7-2 and TRBJ2-6, with 7 bases identical to TRBD2. Germline CDR1 is SGHTA and CDR2 is FQGNSA. The junction had 12 bases not matched to a gene; V was cut back by 3 bases and J by 4 bases. This CDR3 is built from 18 residues. Here the CDR3 DNA reads TGTGCCAGCAGCTTGTGGCCGGGAGGAGCCTCCGGGGCCAACGTCCTGACTTTC. Translation: CASSLWPGGASGANVLTF.

The chain employs TRBV6-5 and TRBJ2-2, with D hard to call. V lost 0 bases and J 7 bases, leaving 9 bases between the germline ends. CDR3 length equals 14 residues. Germline-derived CDR1 and CDR2 are MNHEY and SVGAGI. The CDR3 region is CASSYSPHGGELFF. Here the CDR3 DNA reads TGTGCCAGCAGTTACTCCCCCCACGGCGGGGAGCTGTTTTTT.

This chain's CDR3 is CASSPITGDTGELFF. In nucleotides, the CDR3 is TGCGCCAGCAGCCCTATAACGGGAGACACCGGGGAGCTGTTTTTT. The J gene is TRBJ2-2, the V gene TRBV5-1; D may be TRBD2 (6 bases). V gave up 4 bases and J gave up 3 bases, with 13 bases separating them. The CDR3 contains 15 residues. Per germline, CDR1 SGHRS and CDR2 YFSETQ. The variable domain in full, with the rest retrieved from reference TRBV5-1 and TRBJ2-2, is KAGVTQTPRYLIKTRGQQVTLSCSPISGHRSVSWYQQTPGQGLQFLFEYFSETQRNKGNFPGRFSGRQFSNSRSEMNVSTLELGDSALYLCASSPITGDTGELFFGEGSRLTVL.

V usage is TRBV7-9 and J usage is TRBJ1-1; D not resolved. The germline gives CDR1 SEHNR, CDR2 FQNEAQ (reference sequence). V was trimmed by 6 bases and J by 0 bases, leaving 11 bases between them. The CDR3 runs 14 residues. The CDR3 DNA follows: TGTGCCAGCAGTACCCGGGGTGTGAACACTGAAGCTTTCTTT. It yields the protein CASSTRGVNTEAFF.

This clone was seen a handful of times. The CDR3 protein is CASSQGIAGEQETQYF. The DNA of the CDR3 is TGTGCCAGCAGCCAAGGGATAGCGGGAGAGCAGGAGACCCAGTACTTC. This chain uses TRBV4-2 with TRBJ2-5, with 9 nucleotides matching TRBD2. V lost 1 base to trimming and J lost 5 bases; unmatched junction nucleotides: 8. Looked up from germline, CDR1 is LGHNA and CDR2 is YNFKEQ. The CDR3 extends over 16 amino acids.

The V call is TRBV11-3, the J call TRBJ2-6; 7 positions match TRBD1. After removal of 4 bases from V and 5 bases from J, the junction contained 2 bases not matched to a gene. The length of the CDR3 is 14 residues. Germline V gives CDR1 SGHNT, CDR2 YENEEA. CDR3 in amino acids: CASSSQGRANVLTF. As DNA, the CDR3 is TGTGCCAGCAGCTCACAGGGGAGGGCCAACGTCCTGACTTTC.

This clone has a handful of counts. The J gene is TRBJ2-2, the V gene TRBV5-4, with a possible D match to TRBD1 (6 bases). The V gene's germline CDR1 is SGHNT and CDR2 YYREEE (reference sequence). The germline V and J ends were trimmed by 4 bases and 1 base, with 14 bases remaining between them. The length of the CDR3 is 16 residues. The CDR3 nucleotides are TGTGCCAGCAGCCGCGGACAGTCCTTGAACACCGGGGAGCTGTTTTTT. It yields the protein CASSRGQSLNTGELFF.

This clone was counted between two and nine times. This sequence joins TRBV29-1 and TRBJ2-1, with D possibly matching TRBD2 (6 bases). Trimming pared 1 base from V and 0 bases from J, leaving 13 bases between. The CDR3 consists of 16 residues. Germline-derived CDR1 and CDR2 are SQVTM and ANQGSEA. The CDR3 loop is CSVEAEGTTSYNEQFF. In nucleotides, the CDR3 is TGCAGCGTTGAAGCGGAGGGGACGACCTCCTACAATGAGCAGTTCTTC.

The CDR3 DNA follows: TGTGCCAGCAGCGAAAGACTAGCGGGAGGAAGGCAGTTCTTC. It codes for CASSERLAGGRQFF. V usage is TRBV2 and J usage is TRBJ2-1; 13 bases agree with TRBD2. The V segment lost 6 bases and the J segment 12 bases; nucleotides outside the gene matches: 8. Looked up from germline, CDR1 is SNHLY and CDR2 is FYNNEI. CDR3 size: 14 residues.

This clone was seen a handful of times. This rearrangement joins TRBV5-1 to TRBJ2-6, with D possibly TRBD1 on 6 matching bases. Per germline, CDR1 SGHRS and CDR2 YFSETQ. The CDR3 extends over 15 amino acids. V lost 1 base to trimming and J lost 2 bases, with 7 bases between them. The CDR3 loop reads CASSLPGAGANVLTF. CDR3 in DNA: TGCGCCAGCAGCTTGCCAGGGGCTGGGGCCAACGTCCTGACTTTC.

The chain has TRBV6-1 and TRBJ1-5; 7 nucleotides agree with TRBD1. After removal of 8 bases from V and 2 bases from J, the junction contained 6 bases not matched to a gene. Germline CDR1 and CDR2: MNHNS and SASEGT. The CDR3 length is 14 residues. The CDR3 region has the DNA TGTGCCAGCCAACGAGGGGGCGGCAATCAGCCCCAGCATTTT. Protein sequence: CASQRGGGNQPQHF.